One TCR beta chain is described in this entry. Its target is not known. This CDR3 is 14 amino acids long. Germline loops: CDR1 MDHEN, CDR2 SYDVKM. Trimming removed 2 bases at V and 4 bases at J, with 10 bases between. This entry comes from a study of OX40 agonist ivuxolimab in advanced cancers. Study background: Partial responses, seen in three patients, involved one hepatocellular carcinoma and two cutaneous melanomas. Study conclusions and caveats: Researchers report that CD8+ T cells had, on average, more expanded clones than CD4+. In the 0.1-3.0 mg/kg groups, partial responders showed among the lowest expansion.

This table comes from immunoSEQ multiplex PCR, and its TCRdb copy is limited to in-frame clones, with some not included. This sample has over 100,000 clones, with approximately 92% found just once. The receptor was isolated from an adult with an advanced solid tumor such as melanoma, head and neck, liver or kidney cancer. The sample here was CD4+ or CD8+ T cells sorted from blood, taken in a trial of the OX40 agonist ivuxolimab. The V and J genes are TRBV28 and TRBJ2-3, with D unresolved. The CDR3 nucleotides are TGTGCCAGCAGTTTACATACTGTTCCAGATACGCAGTATTTT. Translated: CASSLHTVPDTQYF.